This TCR beta chain was recorded in a study of OX40 agonist ivuxolimab in advanced cancers. Sequencing was performed with immunoSEQ multiplex PCR; in TCRdb, only in-frame clones are kept and a portion is missing. The data contain tens of thousands of clones, about 85% of them singletons. This clone showed up many times. The V gene's germline CDR1 is SGHDT and CDR2 YYEEEE. V dropped 0 bases and J dropped 3 bases, with 6 bases sitting between them. The CDR3 is 13 amino acids. The J gene is TRBJ2-5, the V gene TRBV5-6; perhaps D is TRBD1 or TRBD2 (5 bases each). The input for sequencing was CD4+ or CD8+ T cells sorted from blood, taken in a trial of the OX40 agonist ivuxolimab. This clonotype originated in an adult with an advanced solid tumor such as melanoma, head and neck, liver or kidney cancer. The DNA for the CDR3 is TGTGCCAGCAGCTTGGGAGGGGAAGAGACCCAGTACTTC. Amino acid sequence: CASSLGGEETQYF.